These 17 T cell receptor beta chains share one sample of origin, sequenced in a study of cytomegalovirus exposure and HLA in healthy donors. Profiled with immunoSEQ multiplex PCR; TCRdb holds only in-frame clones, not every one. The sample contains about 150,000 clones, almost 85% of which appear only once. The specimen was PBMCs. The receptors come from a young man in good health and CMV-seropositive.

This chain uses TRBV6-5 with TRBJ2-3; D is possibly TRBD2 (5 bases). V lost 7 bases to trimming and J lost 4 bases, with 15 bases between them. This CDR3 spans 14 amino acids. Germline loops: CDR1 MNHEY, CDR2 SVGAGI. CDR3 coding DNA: TGTGCCAGCAAGTGGGCTAGCCGACCAGATACGCAGTATTTT. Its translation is CASKWASRPDTQYF.

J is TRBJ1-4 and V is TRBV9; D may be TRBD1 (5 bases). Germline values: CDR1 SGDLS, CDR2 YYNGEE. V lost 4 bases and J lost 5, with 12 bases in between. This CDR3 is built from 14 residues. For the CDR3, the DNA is TGTGCCAGCAGCCCCGGGGGACTGAATGAAAAACTGTTTTTT. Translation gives CASSPGGLNEKLFF.

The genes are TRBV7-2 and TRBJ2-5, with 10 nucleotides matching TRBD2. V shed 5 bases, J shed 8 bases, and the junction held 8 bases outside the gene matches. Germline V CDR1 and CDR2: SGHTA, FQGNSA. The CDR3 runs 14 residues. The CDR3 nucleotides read TGTGCCAGCAGCCTGGAGCGGGGGGGCTATACCCAGTACTTC. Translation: CASSLERGGYTQYF.

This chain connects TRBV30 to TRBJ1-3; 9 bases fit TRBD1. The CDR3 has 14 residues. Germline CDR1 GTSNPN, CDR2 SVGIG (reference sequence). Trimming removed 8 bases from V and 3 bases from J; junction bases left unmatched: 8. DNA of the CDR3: TGTGCCGGCCGGACAGGGGATTATGGAAACACCATATATTTT. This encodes CAGRTGDYGNTIYF.

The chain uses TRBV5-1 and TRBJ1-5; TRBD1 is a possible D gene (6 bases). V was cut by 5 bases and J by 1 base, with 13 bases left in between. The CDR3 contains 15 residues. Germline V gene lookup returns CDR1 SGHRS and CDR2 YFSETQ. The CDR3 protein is CASRQTGNSNQPQHF. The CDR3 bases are TGCGCCAGCAGACAAACAGGGAACAGCAATCAGCCCCAGCATTTT.

The CDR3 here is CASRTRQGVNYGYTF. CDR3 DNA: TGTGCCAGCCGCACCAGACAGGGCGTTAACTATGGCTACACCTTC. The rearrangement joins TRBV7-2 to TRBJ1-2; 7 positions match TRBD1. The V segment lost 8 bases and the J segment 1 base; nucleotides outside the gene matches: 10. The germline gives CDR1 SGHTA, CDR2 FQGNSA. This CDR3 contains 15 residues.

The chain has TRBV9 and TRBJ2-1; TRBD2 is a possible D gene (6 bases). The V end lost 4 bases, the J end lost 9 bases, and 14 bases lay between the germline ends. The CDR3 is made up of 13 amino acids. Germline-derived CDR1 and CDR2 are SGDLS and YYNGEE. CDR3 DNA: TGTGCCAGCAGCATTTCTACAGCGGGTGAGCAGTTCTTC. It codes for CASSISTAGEQFF.

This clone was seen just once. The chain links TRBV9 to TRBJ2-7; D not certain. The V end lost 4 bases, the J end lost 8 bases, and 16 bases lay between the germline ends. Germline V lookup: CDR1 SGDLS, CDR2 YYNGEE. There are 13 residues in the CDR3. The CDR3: CASSRTVIAKQYF. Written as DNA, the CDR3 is TGTGCCAGCAGCCGAACAGTAATTGCCAAGCAGTACTTC. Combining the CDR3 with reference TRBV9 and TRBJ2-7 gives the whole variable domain DSGVTQTPKHLITATGQRVTLRCSPRSGDLSVYWYQQSLDQGLQFLIQYYNGEERAKGNILERFSAQQFPDLHSELNLSSLELGDSALYFCASSRTVIAKQYFGPGTRLTVT.

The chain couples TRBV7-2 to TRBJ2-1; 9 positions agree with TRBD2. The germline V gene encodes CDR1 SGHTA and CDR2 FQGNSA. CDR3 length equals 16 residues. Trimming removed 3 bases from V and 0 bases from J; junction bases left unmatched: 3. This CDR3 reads CASSFLGLASYNEQFF. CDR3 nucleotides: TGTGCCAGCAGCTTCTTGGGACTAGCCTCCTACAATGAGCAGTTCTTC.

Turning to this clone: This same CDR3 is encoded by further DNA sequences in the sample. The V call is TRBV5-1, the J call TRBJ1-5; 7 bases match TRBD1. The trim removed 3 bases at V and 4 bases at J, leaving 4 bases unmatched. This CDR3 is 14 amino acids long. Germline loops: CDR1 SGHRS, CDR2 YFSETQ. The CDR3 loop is CASSSGQANQPQHF. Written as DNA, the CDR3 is TGCGCCAGCAGCTCAGGACAGGCAAATCAGCCCCAGCATTTT.

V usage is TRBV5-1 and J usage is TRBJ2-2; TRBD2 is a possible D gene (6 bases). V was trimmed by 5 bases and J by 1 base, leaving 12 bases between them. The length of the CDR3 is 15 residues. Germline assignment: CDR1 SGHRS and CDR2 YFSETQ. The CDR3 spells CASRGGTVNTGELFF. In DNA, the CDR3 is TGCGCCAGCAGGGGCGGGACTGTGAACACCGGGGAGCTGTTTTTT.

The CDR3: CASGRAGEQFF. For the CDR3, the DNA is TGTGCCAGCGGGAGGGCGGGCGAGCAGTTCTTC. The genes are TRBV11-3 and TRBJ2-1; 7 nucleotides match TRBD2. The V gene's germline CDR1 is SGHNT and CDR2 YENEEA. The CDR3 loop spans 11 amino acids. The V gene end was trimmed by 8 bases and the J gene end by 10 bases; junction bases not matched to a gene: 5. Combining the CDR3 with reference TRBV11-3 and TRBJ2-1 gives the whole variable domain EAGVVQSPRYKIIEKKQPVAFWCNPISGHNTLYWYLQNLGQGPELLIRYENEEAVDDSQLPKDRFSAERLKGVDSTLKIQPAELGDSAVYLCASGRAGEQFFGPGTRLTVL.

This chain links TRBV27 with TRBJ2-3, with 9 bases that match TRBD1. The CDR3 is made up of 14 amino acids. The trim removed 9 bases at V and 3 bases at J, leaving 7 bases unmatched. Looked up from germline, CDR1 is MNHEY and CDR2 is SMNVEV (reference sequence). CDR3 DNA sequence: TGTGCCAGAAACTCGGGACAGGGAACAGATACGCAGTATTTT. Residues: CARNSGQGTDTQYF.

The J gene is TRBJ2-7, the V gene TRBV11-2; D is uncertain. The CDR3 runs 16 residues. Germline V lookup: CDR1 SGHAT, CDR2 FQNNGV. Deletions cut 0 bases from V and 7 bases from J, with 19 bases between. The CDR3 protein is CASSLDVKTLPSEQYF. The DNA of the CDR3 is TGTGCCAGCAGCTTAGATGTCAAGACTTTGCCCTCTGAGCAGTACTTC.

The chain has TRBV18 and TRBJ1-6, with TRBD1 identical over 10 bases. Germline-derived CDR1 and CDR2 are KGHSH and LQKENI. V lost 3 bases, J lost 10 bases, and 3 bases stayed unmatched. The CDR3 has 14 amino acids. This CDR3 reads CASSPGTGESPLHF. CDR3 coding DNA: TGTGCCAGCTCACCGGGGACAGGGGAATCACCCCTCCACTTT.

CDR3 sequence (DNA): TGTGCCAGCAGCTTAGTGGGGAGTACGCAGTATTTT. Protein sequence: CASSLVGSTQYF. This rearrangement joins TRBV7-6 to TRBJ2-3; weak D call: TRBD2 (5 bases). Per germline, CDR1 SGHVS and CDR2 FNYEAQ. V was shortened by 1 base and J by 8 bases, with 7 bases between the two germline ends. The CDR3 totals 12 residues.

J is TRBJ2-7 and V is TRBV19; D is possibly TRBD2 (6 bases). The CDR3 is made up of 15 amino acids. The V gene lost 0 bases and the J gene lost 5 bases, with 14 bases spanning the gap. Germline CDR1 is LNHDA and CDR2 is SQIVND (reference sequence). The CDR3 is CASSIDGAGINEQYF. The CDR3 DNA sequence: TGTGCCAGTAGTATAGATGGCGCGGGAATCAACGAGCAGTACTTC.